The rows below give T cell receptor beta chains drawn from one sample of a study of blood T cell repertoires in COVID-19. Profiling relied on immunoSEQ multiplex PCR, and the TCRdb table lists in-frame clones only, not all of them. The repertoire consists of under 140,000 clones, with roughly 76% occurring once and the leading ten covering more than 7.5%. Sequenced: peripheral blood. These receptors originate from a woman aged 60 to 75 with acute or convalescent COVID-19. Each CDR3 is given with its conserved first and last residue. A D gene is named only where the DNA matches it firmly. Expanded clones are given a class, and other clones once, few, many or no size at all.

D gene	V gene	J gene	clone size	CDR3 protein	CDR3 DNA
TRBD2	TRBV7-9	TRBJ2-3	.	CASSLRSSGTTDTQYF	TGTGCCAGCAGCTTACGGTCTAGCGGGACCACAGATACGCAGTATTTT
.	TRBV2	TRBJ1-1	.	CASRAGGTEAFF	TGTGCCAGCAGAGCGGGAGGGACTGAAGCTTTCTTT
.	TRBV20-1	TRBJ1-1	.	CSAPGYTEAFF	TGCAGTGCCCCGGGGTACACTGAAGCTTTCTTT
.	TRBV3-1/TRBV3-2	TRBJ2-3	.	CASSQTVPGDTQYF	TGTGCCAGCAGCCAGACAGTCCCGGGAGATACGCAGTATTTT
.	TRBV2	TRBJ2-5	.	CASSDTGLETQYF	TGTGCCAGCAGTGATACAGGTTTGGAGACCCAGTACTTC
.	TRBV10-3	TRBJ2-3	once	CAISESNSPEYTQYF	TGTGCCATCAGTGAGTCGAACAGTCCGGAATATACGCAGTATTTT
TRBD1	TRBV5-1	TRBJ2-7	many	CASSPDRATYEQYF	TGCGCCAGCAGCCCGGACAGGGCCACCTACGAGCAGTACTTC
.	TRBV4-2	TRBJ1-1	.	CASSQDLWQTMKAFF	TGTGCCAGCAGCCAAGATTTGTGGCAGACTATGAAGGCTTTCTTT
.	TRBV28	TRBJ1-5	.	CASSQPTGINQPQHF	TGTGCCAGCAGTCAACCTACAGGTATCAATCAGCCCCAGCATTTT
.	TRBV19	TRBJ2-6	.	CASRRAGDSGANVLTF	TGTGCCAGTAGGAGGGCAGGAGACTCTGGGGCCAACGTCCTGACTTTC
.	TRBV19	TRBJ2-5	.	CASSIQGRETQYF	TGTGCCAGTAGTATACAGGGTAGGGAGACCCAGTACTTC
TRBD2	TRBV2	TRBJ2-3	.	CASGRGPGLAGDTQYF	TGTGCCAGCGGACGGGGACCGGGACTAGCGGGAGATACGCAGTATTTT
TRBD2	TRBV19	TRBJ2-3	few	CASSMSSGGGPDTQYF	TGTGCCAGTAGTATGAGCAGCGGGGGGGGCCCAGATACGCAGTATTTT
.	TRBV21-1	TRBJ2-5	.	CASSSRLKGEETQYF	TGTGCCAGCAGCTCCCGTTTAAAGGGGGAAGAGACCCAGTACTTC
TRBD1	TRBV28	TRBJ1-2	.	CASSSQDWTGKEGYTF	TGTGCCAGCAGTTCCCAGGACTGGACAGGGAAAGAGGGCTACACCTTC
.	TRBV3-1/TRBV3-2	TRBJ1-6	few	CASRRGQDNSPLHF	TGTGCCAGCAGACGCGGGCAAGATAATTCACCCCTCCACTTT
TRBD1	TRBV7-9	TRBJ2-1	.	CASSDRVSYNEQFF	TGTGCCAGCAGCGACAGGGTCTCCTACAATGAGCAGTTCTTC
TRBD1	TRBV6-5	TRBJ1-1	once	CASRSGTGHDPEAFF	TGTGCCAGCAGATCCGGGACAGGGCATGATCCTGAAGCTTTCTTT
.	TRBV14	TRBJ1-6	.	CASSQELGTRYNSPLHF	TGTGCCAGCAGCCAAGAATTAGGGACAAGATATAATTCACCCCTCCACTTT
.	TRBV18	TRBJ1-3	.	CASSPNRVYNSGNTIYF	TGTGCCAGCTCACCAAACAGGGTCTACAACTCTGGAAACACCATATATTTT
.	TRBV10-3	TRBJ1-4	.	CASSDRLNEKLFF	TGTGCCTCATCGGACAGACTTAATGAAAAACTGTTTTTT
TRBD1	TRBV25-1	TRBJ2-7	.	CASRGTAEGEQYF	TGTGCCAGCAGAGGGACAGCCGAAGGGGAGCAGTACTTC
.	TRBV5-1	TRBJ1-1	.	CASSLNSGYNTEAFF	TGCGCCAGCAGCTTGAATTCAGGTTATAACACTGAAGCTTTCTTT
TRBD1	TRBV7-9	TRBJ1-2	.	CASSLVSLGQAPGYTF	TGTGCCAGCAGCTTAGTTAGTTTGGGACAGGCTCCTGGCTACACCTTC
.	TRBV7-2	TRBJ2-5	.	CASSQYSSQETQYF	TGTGCCAGCAGCCAATACTCTTCCCAAGAGACCCAGTACTTC
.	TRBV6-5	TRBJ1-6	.	CASSYGAGWDNSPLHF	TGTGCCAGCAGTTACGGCGCAGGGTGGGATAATTCACCCCTCCACTTT
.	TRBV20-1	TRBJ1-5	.	CSAGQPQHF	TGCAGTGCCGGTCAGCCCCAGCATTTT
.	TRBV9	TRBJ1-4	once	CASSAQGTPNEKLFF	TGTGCCAGCAGCGCGCAAGGGACACCCAATGAAAAACTGTTTTTT
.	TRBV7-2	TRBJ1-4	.	CASSLARYNEKLFF	TGTGCCAGCAGCCTTGCCCGGTACAATGAAAAACTGTTTTTT
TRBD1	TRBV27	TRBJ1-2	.	CASSSFRDRGVHYGYTF	TGTGCCAGCAGTTCCTTCCGGGACAGGGGAGTACACTATGGCTACACCTTC